This TCR beta chain came from a study of cytomegalovirus exposure and HLA in healthy donors. This clone was picked up many times. What it binds is not known. With 60 Vbeta and 13 Jbeta primers, the PCR was carried out. Sequenced by immunoSEQ multiplex PCR; TCRdb stores in-frame clones only, minus some. The data show around 120,000 clones, over 60% seen once. Germline V gene sequence: CDR1 LNHDA, CDR2 SQIVND (reference sequence). The V segment lost 6 bases and the J segment 6 bases; nucleotides outside the gene matches: 8. The CDR3 contains 14 residues. Study-wide findings and caveats: Fewer N-insertions (relative to the roughly 670-donor mean) were reportedly seen in an Asian-associated ancestry cluster in a later analysis. Fewer than 20,000 TCR beta sequences were associated with HLA alleles at 0.05 false discovery rate in a later analysis. Investigators reported 164 TCR beta chains as tied to cytomegalovirus.

The V call is TRBV19, the J call TRBJ1-5; 7 bases match TRBD1. The TCR originated in a human donor in good health. Sequenced sample: PBMCs. Here the CDR3 reads CASRTDRVGQPQHF. In DNA, the CDR3 is TGTGCCAGTAGAACCGACAGGGTTGGTCAGCCCCAGCATTTT.